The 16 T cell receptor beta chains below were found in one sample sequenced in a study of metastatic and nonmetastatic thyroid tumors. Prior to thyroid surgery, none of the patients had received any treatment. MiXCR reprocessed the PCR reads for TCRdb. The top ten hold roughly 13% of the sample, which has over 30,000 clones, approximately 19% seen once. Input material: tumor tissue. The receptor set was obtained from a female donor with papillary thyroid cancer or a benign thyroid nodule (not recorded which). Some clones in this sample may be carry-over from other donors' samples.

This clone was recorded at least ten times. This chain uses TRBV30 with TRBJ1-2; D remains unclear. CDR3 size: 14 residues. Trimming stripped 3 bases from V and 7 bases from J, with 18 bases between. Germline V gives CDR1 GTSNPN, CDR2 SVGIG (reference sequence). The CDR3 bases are TGTGCCTGGAGCAGGACGGCACCGTCGGGTGGCTACACCTTC. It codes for CAWSRTAPSGGYTF.

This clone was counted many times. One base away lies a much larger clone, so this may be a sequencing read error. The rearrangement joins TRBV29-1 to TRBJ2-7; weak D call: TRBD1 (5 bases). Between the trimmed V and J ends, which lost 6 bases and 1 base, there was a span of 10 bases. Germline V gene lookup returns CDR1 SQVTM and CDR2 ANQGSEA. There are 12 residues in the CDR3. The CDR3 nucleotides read TGCAGCGTCAGACAGAGGTCCTACGAGCAGTACTTC. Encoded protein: CSVRQRSYEQYF.

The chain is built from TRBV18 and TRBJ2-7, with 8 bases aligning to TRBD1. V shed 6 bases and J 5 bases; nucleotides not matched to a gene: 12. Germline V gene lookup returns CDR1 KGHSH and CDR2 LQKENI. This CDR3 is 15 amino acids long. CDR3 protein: CASSSGQGAMNEQYF. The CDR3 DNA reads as TGTGCCAGCTCCTCCGGGCAGGGGGCTATGAACGAGCAGTACTTC. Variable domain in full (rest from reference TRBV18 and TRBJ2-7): NAGVMQNPRHLVRRRGQEARLRCSPMKGHSHVYWYRQLPEEGLKFMVYLQKENIIDESGMPKERFSAEFPKEGPSILRIQQVVRGDSAAYFCASSSGQGAMNEQYFGPGTRLTVT.

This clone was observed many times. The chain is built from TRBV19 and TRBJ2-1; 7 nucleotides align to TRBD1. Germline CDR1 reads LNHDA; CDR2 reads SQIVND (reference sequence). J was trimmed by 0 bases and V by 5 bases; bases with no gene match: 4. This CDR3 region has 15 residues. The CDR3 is CASSGTVSSYNEQFF. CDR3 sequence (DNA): TGTGCCAGTAGTGGGACAGTGAGCTCCTACAATGAGCAGTTCTTC.

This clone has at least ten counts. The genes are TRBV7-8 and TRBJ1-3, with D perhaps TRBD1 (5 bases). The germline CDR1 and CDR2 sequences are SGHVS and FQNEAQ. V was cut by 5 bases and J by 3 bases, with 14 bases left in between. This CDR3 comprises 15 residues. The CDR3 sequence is CASSPYEGFGNTIYF. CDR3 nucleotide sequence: TGTGCCAGCAGCCCATACGAGGGGTTTGGAAACACCATATATTTT.

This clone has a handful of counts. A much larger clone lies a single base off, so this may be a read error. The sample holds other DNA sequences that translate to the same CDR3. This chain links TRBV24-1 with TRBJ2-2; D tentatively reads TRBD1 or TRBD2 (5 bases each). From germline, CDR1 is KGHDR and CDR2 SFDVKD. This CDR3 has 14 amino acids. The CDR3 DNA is TGTGCCACCGGTAGACAGTCGAACACCGGGGAGCTGTTTTTC. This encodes CATGRQSNTGELFF.

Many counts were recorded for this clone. The CDR3 sequence: CSASKVSGETYGYTF. The CDR3 DNA reads TGCAGTGCTAGTAAGGTTTCCGGGGAGACCTATGGCTACACCTTC. V and J are TRBV20-1 and TRBJ1-2; D gene unclear. Trimming pared 3 bases from V and 4 bases from J, leaving 18 bases between. The CDR3 runs 15 residues. CDR1 is DFQATT, CDR2 SNEGSKA, per germline (reference sequence).

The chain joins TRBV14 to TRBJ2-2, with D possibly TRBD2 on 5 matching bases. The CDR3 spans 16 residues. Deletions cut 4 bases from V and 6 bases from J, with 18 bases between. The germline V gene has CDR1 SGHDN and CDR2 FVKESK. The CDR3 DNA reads TGTGCCAGCAGCCGCCGGGCGGGCATATATTCCGGGGAGCTGTTTTTT. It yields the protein CASSRRAGIYSGELFF. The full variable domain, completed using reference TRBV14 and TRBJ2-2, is EAGVTQFPSHSVIEKGQTVTLRCDPISGHDNLYWYRRVMGKEIKFLLHFVKESKQDESGMPNNRFLAERTGGTYSTLKVQPAELEDSGVYFCASSRRAGIYSGELFFGEGSRLTVL.

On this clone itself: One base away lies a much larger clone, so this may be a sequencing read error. The CDR3 reads CASSGGSEKLFF. The CDR3 nucleotides are TGTGCCAGCAGTGGAGGGAGTGAAAAACTGTTTTTT. The J gene is TRBJ1-4, the V gene TRBV6-1; D not certain. Trimming stripped 4 bases from V and 7 bases from J, with 7 bases between. The CDR3 sequence is 12 residues long. The V gene's germline CDR1 is MNHNS and CDR2 SASEGT.

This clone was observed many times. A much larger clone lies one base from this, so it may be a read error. CDR3 sequence (DNA): TGTGCCAGTAGTTGGGACGGGGATGTCTATGGCTACACCTTC. Encoded protein: CASSWDGDVYGYTF. The rearrangement links TRBV19 to TRBJ1-2; tentative D call: TRBD1 (5 bases). Trimming removed 5 bases at V and 4 bases at J, with 14 bases between. Germline values: CDR1 LNHDA, CDR2 SQIVND (reference sequence). The CDR3 contains 14 residues.

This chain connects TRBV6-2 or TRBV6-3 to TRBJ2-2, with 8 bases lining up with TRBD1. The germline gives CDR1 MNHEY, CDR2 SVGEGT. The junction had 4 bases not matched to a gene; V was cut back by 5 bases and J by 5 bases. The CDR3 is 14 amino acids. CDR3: CASSPGTGTGELFF. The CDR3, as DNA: TGTGCCAGCAGTCCCGGGACAGGAACCGGGGAGCTGTTTTTT.

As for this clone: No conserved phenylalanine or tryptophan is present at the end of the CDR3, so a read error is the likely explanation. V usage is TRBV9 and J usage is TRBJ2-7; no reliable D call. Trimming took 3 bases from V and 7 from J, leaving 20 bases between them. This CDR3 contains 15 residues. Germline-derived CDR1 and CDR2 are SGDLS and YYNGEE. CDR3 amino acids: CASSGSFSSSMEQYL. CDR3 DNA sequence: TGTGCCAGCAGCGGTAGTTTCAGTTCATCGATGGAGCAGTACCTC.

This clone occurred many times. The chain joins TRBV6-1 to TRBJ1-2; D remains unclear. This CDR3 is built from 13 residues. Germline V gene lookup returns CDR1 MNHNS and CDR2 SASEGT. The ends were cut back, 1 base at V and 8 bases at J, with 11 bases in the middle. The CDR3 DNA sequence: TGTGCCAGCAGTGAAGTTGAGAATCGGGGCTACACCTTC. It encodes CASSEVENRGYTF.

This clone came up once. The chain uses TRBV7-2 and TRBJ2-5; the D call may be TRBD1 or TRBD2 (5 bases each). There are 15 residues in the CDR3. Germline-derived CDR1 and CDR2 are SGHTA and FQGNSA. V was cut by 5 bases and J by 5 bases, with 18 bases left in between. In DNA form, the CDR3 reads TGTGCCAGCAGCCCCGGGGCAGGGAATTTGGAGACCCAGTACTTC. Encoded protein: CASSPGAGNLETQYF.

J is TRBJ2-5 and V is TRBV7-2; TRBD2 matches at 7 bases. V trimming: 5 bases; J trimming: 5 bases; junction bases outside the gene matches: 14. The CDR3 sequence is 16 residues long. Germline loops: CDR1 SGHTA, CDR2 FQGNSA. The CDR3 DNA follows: TGTGCCAGCAGCCCCACTAGTGGGAGGGCCCGGGAGACCCAGTACTTC. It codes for CASSPTSGRARETQYF.

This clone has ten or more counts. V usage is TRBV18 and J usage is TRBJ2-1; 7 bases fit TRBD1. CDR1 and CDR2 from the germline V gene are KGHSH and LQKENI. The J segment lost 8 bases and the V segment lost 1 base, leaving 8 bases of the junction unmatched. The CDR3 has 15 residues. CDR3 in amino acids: CASSPQTGLSDEQFF. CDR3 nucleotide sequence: TGTGCCAGCTCACCACAGACAGGGTTGAGTGATGAGCAGTTCTTC.